One and the same sample provided the 31 T cell receptor beta chains below, sequenced in a study of blood T cell repertoires in COVID-19. Using immunoSEQ multiplex PCR, the repertoire was profiled, and TCRdb retains in-frame clones only, with some absent. The sample includes around 150,000 clones, roughly four fifths of them seen just once. Sequences were obtained from peripheral blood. These receptors were taken from a human donor in a cohort sampled during active COVID-19.

CDR3 DNA sequence: TGTGCCAGCAGTATTAACGGGGGGGCAGGAGAGACCCAGTACTTC. Translated: CASSINGGAGETQYF. J is TRBJ2-5 and V is TRBV27; 8 positions match TRBD2. The CDR3 length is 15 residues. J was trimmed by 4 bases and V by 5 bases; bases with no gene match: 9. The germline CDR1 and CDR2 sequences are MNHEY and SMNVEV (reference sequence).

This clone was picked up one time. The CDR3 coding sequence is TGTGCCAGCAGCCCCGAGGGGGTGTATAGTGAGCAGTTCTTC. Amino acids: CASSPEGVYSEQFF. The gene calls are TRBV6-5 and TRBJ2-1; D possibly corresponds to TRBD1 (6 bases). The CDR3 spans 14 residues. The V and J ends lost 6 bases and 9 bases respectively, with 18 bases between them. From germline, CDR1 is MNHEY and CDR2 SVGAGI.

This sequence joins TRBV2 and TRBJ2-4, with D hard to call. The germline V and J ends were trimmed by 6 bases and 9 bases, with 9 bases remaining between them. The V gene's germline CDR1 is SNHLY and CDR2 FYNNEI. The CDR3 runs to 11 residues. The CDR3, as DNA: TGTGCCAGCAGGGATAGAGGCATTCAGTACTTC. This codes for CASRDRGIQYF.

The chain couples TRBV28 to TRBJ1-2; TRBD1 matches 8 bases. Germline-derived CDR1 and CDR2 are MDHEN and SYDVKM. V dropped 5 bases and J dropped 5; count of bases not matched to a gene: 10. CDR3 length: 15 residues. This CDR3 is CASSTAGQVFYGYTF. The CDR3 bases are TGTGCCAGCAGTACGGCGGGACAGGTGTTTTATGGCTACACCTTC.

The chain combines TRBV5-8 with TRBJ2-7, with D unclear. V dropped 4 bases and J dropped 5 bases, with 13 bases sitting between them. The CDR3 length is 13 residues. The V gene's germline CDR1 is SGHTS and CDR2 YDEGEE. As DNA, the CDR3 is TGTGCCAGCAGCCTCCGCCGGGTCCACGAGCAGTACTTC. Translating it yields CASSLRRVHEQYF.

V and J are TRBV30 and TRBJ2-1; the D gene is possibly TRBD2 (6 bases). The CDR3 loop spans 14 amino acids. V lost 5 bases to trimming and J lost 5 bases, with 16 bases between them. Germline V gene lookup returns CDR1 GTSNPN and CDR2 SVGIG (reference sequence). The CDR3 region has the DNA TGTGCCTGGCACAAACCGGGACTGAACAATGAGCAGTTCTTC. Translated, it gives CAWHKPGLNNEQFF.

The chain joins TRBV15 to TRBJ1-1; no clear D gene. CDR1 is LNHNV and CDR2 is YYDKDF in the germline V gene (reference sequence). This CDR3 is 14 amino acids long. The germline V and J ends were trimmed by 4 bases and 5 bases, with 14 bases remaining between them. The CDR3 DNA reads as TGTGCCACCAGCATCAAAGAGCGCCGGACTGAAGCTTTCTTT. This sequence encodes CATSIKERRTEAFF.

The chain uses TRBV18 and TRBJ2-2, with 8 positions matching TRBD2. V shed 2 bases, J shed 5 bases, and the junction held 7 bases outside the gene matches. Germline-derived CDR1 and CDR2 are KGHSH and LQKENI. The length of the CDR3 is 16 residues. The CDR3: CASSPGGGRWTGELFF. CDR3 sequence (DNA): TGTGCCAGCTCACCAGGCGGGGGGCGCTGGACCGGGGAGCTGTTTTTT.

In its sample, this clone was seen a few times. The rearrangement joins TRBV6-5 to TRBJ1-2; tentatively, D is TRBD1 (5 bases). V gave up 8 bases and J gave up 4 bases, with 17 bases separating them. CDR1 and CDR2 from the germline V gene are MNHEY and SVGAGI. CDR3 length: 14 residues. The CDR3 is CASLGRGRSYGYTF. In nucleotides, the CDR3 is TGTGCCAGCCTCGGGAGGGGTCGAAGCTATGGCTACACCTTC.

J is TRBJ2-4 and V is TRBV7-2; 7 positions agree with TRBD1. The CDR3 spans 14 residues. The V and J ends lost 5 bases and 6 bases, in that order; junction bases with no gene match: 7. Germline V gives CDR1 SGHTA, CDR2 FQGNSA. CDR3 in amino acids: CASSPRDSGNIQYF. Here the CDR3 DNA reads TGTGCCAGCAGCCCCCGGGACAGCGGAAACATTCAGTACTTC.

The CDR3 sequence is CASSLYGTGSYNSPLHF. In nucleotides, the CDR3 is TGTGCCAGCAGCCTCTACGGGACAGGGTCCTATAATTCACCCCTCCACTTT. The genes are TRBV7-6 and TRBJ1-6; 9 positions match TRBD1. CDR3 length: 17 amino acids. Germline-derived CDR1 and CDR2 are SGHVS and FNYEAQ. Germline trimming cut 5 bases from V and 1 base from J; bases unmatched to any gene: 6.

This chain joins TRBV11-2 and TRBJ2-7, with 8 bases identical to TRBD2. The CDR3 loop spans 14 amino acids. V shed 5 bases and J 2 bases; nucleotides not matched to a gene: 5. Per germline, CDR1 SGHAT and CDR2 FQNNGV. The CDR3 here is CASSPSLAAYEQYF. The DNA of the CDR3 is TGTGCCAGCAGCCCATCACTAGCGGCCTACGAGCAGTACTTC. The complete variable domain, with remaining parts taken from reference TRBV11-2 and TRBJ2-7, reads EAGVAQSPRYKIIEKRQSVAFWCNPISGHATLYWYQQILGQGPKLLIQFQNNGVVDDSQLPKDRFSAERLKGVDSTLKIQPAKLEDSAVYLCASSPSLAAYEQYFGPGTRLTVT.

This clone has only a few counts. CDR3 sequence: CASSLYNTDTQYF. DNA for the CDR3: TGTGCCAGCAGTTTATACAACACAGATACGCAGTATTTT. The chain uses TRBV27 and TRBJ2-3; D unclear. Germline V lookup: CDR1 MNHEY, CDR2 SMNVEV (reference sequence). V was clipped by 1 base and J by 2 bases, with 4 bases between them. CDR3 length: 13 amino acids.

V and J are TRBV30 and TRBJ1-4; 9 bases agree with TRBD1. With 4 bases clipped from V and 7 bases from J, the junction kept 7 bases outside the gene matches. Germline CDR1 and CDR2: GTSNPN and SVGIG (reference sequence). The CDR3 is 14 amino acids. CDR3 protein: CAWNPGTGSEKLFF. CDR3 bases: TGTGCCTGGAACCCCGGGACAGGGAGTGAAAAACTGTTTTTT.

CDR3 in DNA: TGTGCCAGCAGACAAAGGAGCGGGACCGGGGAGCTGTTTTTT. Its translation is CASRQRSGTGELFF. The chain carries TRBV6-5 and TRBJ2-2, with a possible D match to TRBD2 (6 bases). In germline, CDR1 is MNHEY, CDR2 SVGAGI. CDR3 length: 14 amino acids. V lost 6 bases and J 5 bases, leaving 13 bases between the germline ends.

V gene TRBV7-9 combines with J gene TRBJ2-7; D unresolved. The V and J ends lost 4 bases and 6 bases respectively, with 10 bases between them. CDR1 SEHNR and CDR2 FQNEAQ come from the germline V gene (reference sequence). The CDR3 sequence is 12 residues long. As DNA, the CDR3 is TGTGCCAGCAGCTACTCCTCAGGCGAGCAGTACTTC. Translating gives CASSYSSGEQYF.

The chain has TRBV5-8 and TRBJ2-3; 10 positions match TRBD2. Germline values: CDR1 SGHTS, CDR2 YDEGEE. The V and J ends lost 6 bases and 5 bases, in that order; junction bases with no gene match: 3. CDR3 size: 13 residues. The CDR3 coding sequence is TGTGCCAGCATAGCGGGAGGTTTAGATACGCAGTATTTT. It is translated as CASIAGGLDTQYF.

This clone was detected only a few times. This rearrangement joins TRBV7-2 to TRBJ2-4; possible D gene TRBD2, 5 bases. Trimming shortened V by 3 bases and J by 5 bases, and 11 bases separated the two germline ends. The CDR3 has 14 amino acids. Germline V gene data show CDR1 as SGHTA and CDR2 as FQGNSA. CDR3 sequence reads: CASSLSQRQNIQYF. Written as DNA, the CDR3 is TGTGCCAGCAGCTTGTCCCAGCGGCAAAACATTCAGTACTTC.

The J gene is TRBJ2-5, the V gene TRBV7-2; 9 nucleotides match TRBD2. V was clipped by 6 bases and J by 5 bases; unmatched bases: 16. The germline gives CDR1 SGHTA, CDR2 FQGNSA. CDR3 length equals 17 residues. As DNA, the CDR3 is TGTGCCAGCAGTAAAGGGGCCTTAGCGGGGGCGCGGGAGACCCAGTACTTC. Its protein product is CASSKGALAGARETQYF.

This rearrangement joins TRBV9 to TRBJ2-5; maybe TRBD1 (6 bases). Trimming took 3 bases from V and 5 from J, leaving 14 bases between them. Germline CDR1 SGDLS, CDR2 YYNGEE. The CDR3 totals 14 residues. The CDR3 DNA sequence: TGTGCCAGCAGCGGCCACAGGGCTGGCGAGACCCAGTACTTC. Its protein is CASSGHRAGETQYF.

The chain uses TRBV24-1 and TRBJ2-1, with D possibly matching TRBD2 (7 bases). CDR1 is KGHDR and CDR2 is SFDVKD in the germline V gene. CDR3 size: 14 residues. V dropped 5 bases and J dropped 5 bases, with 12 bases sitting between them. Written as DNA, the CDR3 is TGTGCCACCAGTGGGGGGGGGCTTCACAATGAGCAGTTCTTC. Translation: CATSGGGLHNEQFF.

The genes are TRBV19 and TRBJ1-1, with 7 positions matching TRBD1. Trimming at V came to 7 bases and at J to 0 bases, leaving 5 bases not matched to a gene. The CDR3 contains 14 residues. The germline V gene has CDR1 LNHDA and CDR2 SQIVND (reference sequence). The CDR3 loop reads CASNTGTVNTEAFF. The CDR3 nucleotides are TGTGCCAGTAATACCGGGACAGTGAACACTGAAGCTTTCTTT.

V gene TRBV7-9 combines with J gene TRBJ2-3, with TRBD1 as a possible D gene (7 bases). The CDR3 consists of 14 residues. The germline V gene has CDR1 SEHNR and CDR2 FQNEAQ (reference sequence). Between the trimmed V and J ends, which lost 6 bases and 2 bases, there was a span of 12 bases. The CDR3 coding sequence is TGTGCCAGCAGTTCCAGGGGGGCCACAGATACGCAGTATTTT. As protein: CASSSRGATDTQYF.

This chain links TRBV6-5 with TRBJ2-3; D might be TRBD1 (5 bases). The CDR3 has 12 residues. V was shortened by 4 bases and J by 6 bases, with 8 bases between the two germline ends. Per the germline V gene, CDR1 is MNHEY and CDR2 is SVGAGI. The CDR3 nucleotides read TGTGCCAGCAGTTCAGGGCGCGATACGCAGTATTTT. Its translation: CASSSGRDTQYF.

The chain uses TRBV19 and TRBJ2-2, with no clear D. Germline V CDR1 and CDR2: LNHDA, SQIVND (reference sequence). This CDR3 spans 16 amino acids. Trimming removed 6 bases at V and 0 bases at J, with 14 bases between. The CDR3 here is CASSLLAHANTGELFF. The CDR3 DNA reads TGTGCCAGTAGCCTCCTGGCCCACGCGAACACCGGGGAGCTGTTTTTT.

The chain links TRBV28 to TRBJ1-2, with D unresolved. Germline CDR1 MDHEN, CDR2 SYDVKM. The ends were cut back, 3 bases at V and 2 bases at J, with 7 bases in the middle. CDR3 length: 13 amino acids. CDR3 DNA sequence: TGTGCCAGCAGTTTGGGAGGGAACTATGGCTACACCTTC. Protein: CASSLGGNYGYTF.

CDR3 DNA: TGCGCCAGCAGCCAAGACCCGGGACAGGGGGTATTTGCGCAGTTCTTC. It codes for CASSQDPGQGVFAQFF. This chain links TRBV4-3 with TRBJ2-1, with TRBD1 matching over 11 bases. The germline gives CDR1 LGHNA, CDR2 YSLEER. The ends lost 0 bases at V and 12 bases at J; junction bases unmatched: 10. This CDR3 has 16 residues.

The chain links TRBV7-8 to TRBJ2-5; D might be TRBD2 (5 bases). Germline assignment: CDR1 SGHVS and CDR2 FQNEAQ. The germline V and J ends were trimmed by 3 bases and 3 bases, with 5 bases remaining between them. CDR3 length: 12 residues. The CDR3 DNA reads TGTGCCAGCAGCTTGGGAGAAGAGACCCAGTACTTC. Translating gives CASSLGEETQYF.

V gene TRBV18 combines with J gene TRBJ2-7; 10 bases agree with TRBD1. From germline, CDR1 is KGHSH and CDR2 LQKENI. CDR3 length equals 16 residues. Trimming cost V 1 base and J 3 bases; bases outside gene matches: 6. In DNA form, the CDR3 reads TGTGCCAGCTCACCACGGGACAGGGGTATGGGCTACGAGCAGTACTTC. Protein sequence: CASSPRDRGMGYEQYF.

The rearrangement links TRBV5-6 to TRBJ1-2, with 7 bases fitting TRBD1. From germline, CDR1 is SGHDT and CDR2 YYEEEE. This CDR3 is 15 amino acids long. J lost 8 bases, V lost 3 bases, and 13 bases had no gene match. In DNA, the CDR3 is TGTGCCAGCAGCTGGGGACAGAGCGCCGGTTGGGGCTACACCTTC. It encodes CASSWGQSAGWGYTF. The full variable domain, in which reference TRBV5-6 and TRBJ1-2 provide the parts outside the CDR3, is DAGVTQSPTHLIKTRGQQVTLRCSPKSGHDTVSWYQQALGQGPQFIFQYYEEEERQRGNFPDRFSGHQFPNYSSELNVNALLLGDSALYLCASSWGQSAGWGYTFGSGTRLTVV.

The chain joins TRBV25-1 to TRBJ2-1; D gene unclear. The CDR3 has 14 residues. Germline V gene sequence: CDR1 MGHDK, CDR2 SYGVNS. Trimming left V 2 bases short and J 7 bases short, with 12 bases between. CDR3 nucleotides: TGTGCCAGCAGTGAACTAAGGAGCCAGAATGAGCAGTTCTTC. Its protein is CASSELRSQNEQFF.